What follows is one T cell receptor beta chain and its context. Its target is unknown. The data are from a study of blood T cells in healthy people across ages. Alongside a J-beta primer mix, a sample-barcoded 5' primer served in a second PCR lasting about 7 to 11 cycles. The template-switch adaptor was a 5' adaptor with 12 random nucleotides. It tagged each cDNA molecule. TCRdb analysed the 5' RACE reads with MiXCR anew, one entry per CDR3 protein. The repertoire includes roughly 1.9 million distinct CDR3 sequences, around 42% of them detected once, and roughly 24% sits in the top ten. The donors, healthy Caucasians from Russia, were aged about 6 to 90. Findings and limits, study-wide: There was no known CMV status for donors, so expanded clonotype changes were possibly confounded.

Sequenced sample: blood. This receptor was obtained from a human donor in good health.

The CDR3 DNA sequence: TGTGCCAGCATTCTTCTAACAGGGTTGGGAAACACTGAAGCTTTCTTT. This codes for CASILLTGLGNTEAFF. J is TRBJ1-1 and V is TRBV12-3 or TRBV12-4; TRBD1 might be the D (6 bases). Trimming took off 7 bases at V and 2 bases at J, with 20 bases between the two ends. CDR3 length: 16 amino acids.